Shown below are 19 T cell receptor delta chains from a single sample sequenced in a study of γδ T cells in repeated Plasmodium falciparum infection. Gammadelta T cells were flow-sorted from PBMC into Vgamma9/Vdelta2+ and Vdelta2-negative populations for bulk analysis. TCRdb re-called the multiplex PCR reads with CATT. The sample consists of 75,000 to 95,000 delta-chain clones, over 0.9% of them appearing once. The source material was gamma-delta T cells from blood. All receptors come from a pool of human donors (malaria-infected and uninfected, not separated).

This clone was recorded a few times. TCRdb's listed protein matches a much larger clone and diverges from this DNA's translation at residue 15, likely through a read error; the protein shown comes from the DNA. V is TRDV1 and J is TRDJ1; TRDD2 matches 9 bases. TCRdb supplies no J gene; here it was assigned by aligning the nucleotide sequence to germline. V trimming: 1 base; J trimming: 0 bases; junction bases outside the gene matches: 18. The germline CDR1 and CDR2 sequences are TSWWSYY and QGS. The CDR3 has 21 amino acids. The chain's CDR3 is CALGERRPFLRNGRHTDKLIF. In DNA, the CDR3 is TGTGCTCTTGGGGAACGACGCCCCTTCCTACGGAATGGAAGGCACACCGATAAACTCATCTTT.

This clone has more than one count but fewer than ten. TCRdb records a much larger clone's protein for this DNA, with a difference at residue 14 that likely arises from a read error; the protein given is the translation of the DNA. This chain uses TRDV1 with TRDJ1; 10 nucleotides agree with TRDD3. V shed 3 bases and J 4 bases; nucleotides not matched to a gene: 17. Germline-derived CDR1 and CDR2 are TSWWSYY and QGS. The CDR3 loop spans 19 amino acids. CDR3: CALGETLRLGDLYIDKLIF. The CDR3, as DNA: TGTGCTCTTGGGGAGACTCTCCGACTGGGGGATCTATACATCGATAAACTCATCTTT.

This clone was counted many times. A far bigger clonotype differs at one base, so this is likely a read error. This sample also contains other DNA sequences that code for the same CDR3. This chain joins TRDV2 and TRDJ1, with D possibly TRDD3 on 6 matching bases. The J gene, absent from TCRdb, was called here by matching the DNA to germline. Germline V gene data show CDR1 as GEAIGNYY and CDR2 as EKD. V lost 0 bases and J 4 bases, leaving 17 bases between the germline ends. This CDR3 has 16 residues. The CDR3 is CACDTLTRGTLDKLIF. The CDR3 DNA is TGTGCCTGTGACACCCTCACCCGGGGGACGCTCGATAAACTCATCTTT.

This clone was counted between two and nine times. A read error is the likely source, as a far larger clone sits one nucleotide away. Additional DNA sequences in this sample encode the identical CDR3. The J gene was not called, though the V gene is TRDV2; the table's D call of TRDD3 was not tested on the DNA. This CDR3 has 16 residues. Germline CDR1 reads GEAIGNYY; CDR2 reads EKD. The CDR3, as DNA: TGTGCCTGTGACACCGTGGGGGATACTTTGACAGCACAACTATTCTTT. Its translation is CACDTVGDTLTAQLFF.

In the case of this clone: A far larger clone differs by one base, so this is likely a read error. This CDR3 is also generated by other DNA sequences in the sample. The chain's CDR3 is CALGELLVVQGKLIF. In DNA form, the CDR3 reads TGTGCTCTTGGGGAACTCCTAGTAGTCCAGGGAAAGCTCATCTTT. There is no J gene call, but TRDV1 is given as the V gene. The germline V gene has CDR1 TSWWSYY and CDR2 QGS. This CDR3 is built from 15 residues.

This clone came up a few times. The protein given by TCRdb reflects a much larger clone and differs at residue 3 from this DNA's translation, likely from a read error; the protein shown is the DNA's translation. The chain recombines TRDV2 with TRDJ1, with 8 bases identical to TRDD3. The J gene is not listed in TCRdb, so it was assigned here from a DNA match to germline. This CDR3 is built from 18 residues. In germline, CDR1 is GEAIGNYY, CDR2 EKD. The CDR3 here is CAYDPKVLGATYTDKLIF. Here the CDR3 DNA reads TGTGCCTATGACCCGAAGGTACTGGGGGCTACGTACACCGATAAACTCATCTTT.

This clone was found a few times. TCRdb lists the protein of a much larger clone for this DNA, which differs at residue 19, so this is likely a read error; the protein given here is translated from the DNA itself. This chain joins TRDV3 and TRDJ1; D assignment may be TRDD2 or TRDD3 (8 bases each). TCRdb is silent on the J gene; assignment here came from matching the DNA to germline. This CDR3 spans 26 amino acids. Germline V gives CDR1 TVYSNPD, CDR2 GDNSRS (reference sequence). The V and J ends lost 2 bases and 0 bases respectively, with 49 bases between them. The CDR3 DNA follows: TGTGCCTTTGGGGGGAAACCCACCTTCCTAGCTGGGGGAAGTTATTCAGACCCTTCGTACACCGATAAACTCATCTTT. Its translation: CAFGGKPTFLAGGSYSDPSYTDKLIF. Variable domain in full (rest from reference TRDV3 and TRDJ1): CDKVTQSSPDQTVASGSEVVLLCTYDTVYSNPDLFWYRIRPDYSFQFVFYGDNSRSEGADFTQGRFSVKHILTQKAFHLVISPVRTEDSATYYCAFGGKPTFLAGGSYSDPSYTDKLIFGKGTRVTVEP.

Remarks on this clone: The mismatch at residue 11 between this DNA's translation and the TCRdb protein of a much larger clone likely reflects a read error; the protein shown is translated from the DNA. V is TRDV1 and J is TRDJ1, with D perhaps matching TRDD2 or TRDD3 (6 bases each). The J gene was not available in TCRdb and was assigned here by matching the DNA to germline segments. Germline V gene sequence: CDR1 TSWWSYY, CDR2 QGS. The CDR3 is 22 amino acids. Trimming removed 0 bases from V and 0 bases from J, with 29 bases in between. CDR3 sequence (DNA): TGTGCTCTTGGGGAACTAAGACTGACCTTCCGGGGGAAAACTAGCTACACCGATAAACTCATCTTT. Translated: CALGELRLTFRGKTSYTDKLIF.

This clone was recorded at least ten times. TCRdb has a much larger clone's protein, which differs at residue 18 from the translation of this DNA, likely because of a read error; what is shown is the protein translated from the DNA. The gene calls are TRDV1 and TRDJ1, with 12 bases that match TRDD3. Germline CDR1 is TSWWSYY and CDR2 is QGS. CDR3 size: 20 residues. CDR3 in DNA: TGTGCTCTTGGGATATCCTTCTTCCTGGGGGATACGGTGGGGCTTGATAAACCCATCTTT. As protein: CALGISFFLGDTVGLDKPIF.

TRDV2 is the V gene, and the J gene was not called; no DNA check was done on the table's D call, TRDD3. CDR1 is GEAIGNYY, CDR2 EKD, per germline. This CDR3 has 21 residues. DNA of the CDR3: TGTGCCTGTGAGAGATTGGGGGATACGCAACACATATTTTCGTACAAAGATAAAAGAATATTT. This translates into CACERLGDTQHIFSYKDKRIF.

Only a few counts were recorded for this clone. One base separates it from a far larger clone, so it is likely a read error. The sample holds other DNA sequences that translate to the same CDR3. The chain carries TRDV3 and TRDJ1; 8 nucleotides match TRDD3. No J segment appears in TCRdb, so it was assigned here by matching the sequence to germline. CDR1 and CDR2 from the germline V gene are TVYSNPD and GDNSRS (reference sequence). The V and J ends lost 0 bases and 0 bases, in that order; junction bases with no gene match: 30. This CDR3 spans 23 amino acids. CDR3 region: CAFRGVRSGLQGGGLLYTDKLIF. The CDR3 DNA reads as TGTGCCTTTAGAGGGGTTAGGTCGGGCTTACAGGGTGGGGGATTACTGTACACCGATAAACTCATCTTT.

This clone has just a few counts. The protein held in TCRdb is that of a much larger clone and does not match this DNA's translation at residue 5, likely because of a read error; the protein shown is translated from the DNA. The chain employs TRDV1 and TRDJ1, with 9 bases lining up with TRDD3. TCRdb leaves out the J gene; it was filled in here by matching the DNA to germline. J lost 2 bases, V lost 4 bases, and 20 bases had no gene match. The germline V gene has CDR1 TSWWSYY and CDR2 QGS. This CDR3 comprises 20 residues. The CDR3 loop is CALGGRVPVHWGRPTDKLIF. CDR3 DNA sequence: TGTGCTCTTGGGGGACGGGTGCCAGTTCACTGGGGGAGGCCTACCGATAAACTCATCTTT.

To note about this clone: This likely traces to a read error, being one base from a far larger clone. Other DNA sequences of this sample code for an identical CDR3. The chain employs TRDV2 and TRDJ1; 8 bases fit TRDD3. TCRdb gives no J gene; it was assigned here by matching the DNA to germline. Germline trimming cut 3 bases from V and 7 bases from J; bases unmatched to any gene: 33. The germline gives CDR1 GEAIGNYY, CDR2 EKD. CDR3 length: 22 residues. This chain's CDR3 is CACDSLGLPTLIGGLGEGKLIF. In DNA form, the CDR3 reads TGTGCCTGTGACTCCCTCGGCCTTCCCACGCTTATAGGTGGTCTGGGGGAGGGTAAACTCATCTTT.

This clone was found many times. This DNA translates differently at residue 17 from the TCRdb protein, which is that of a much larger clone; a read error is likely, and the protein shown is the DNA's own translation. This CDR3 reads CALGDHIPVVPPGVLPHTDKLIF. The CDR3 bases are TGTGCTCTTGGGGATCACATCCCTGTAGTGCCACCGGGGGTCCTACCGCACACCGATAAACTCATCTTT. The chain is built from TRDV1 and TRDJ1, with D possibly TRDD2 on 6 matching bases. With 3 bases removed from V and 0 bases from J, the gap between germline ends came to 35 bases. This CDR3 is 23 amino acids long. The germline V gene has CDR1 TSWWSYY and CDR2 QGS.

This clone was seen many times. A far larger clone is one nucleotide away, so this likely arose from a read error. Other DNA variants within this sample encode the same CDR3. V gene TRDV2 combines with J gene TRDJ1, with 8 bases matching TRDD3. This CDR3 contains 17 residues. Looked up from germline, CDR1 is GEAIGNYY and CDR2 is EKD. The CDR3 sequence is CACDTVSGIRNTDKLIF. In DNA, the CDR3 is TGTGCCTGTGACACCGTCTCCGGGATACGAAACACCGATAAACTCATCTTC.

Details on this clone: A far larger clone is only one base removed, so a read error is likely. This specimen includes other DNA sequences encoding the same CDR3. The rearrangement joins TRDV1 to TRDJ1; 12 bases line up with TRDD3. TCRdb gives no J gene; it was assigned here by matching the DNA to germline. CDR3 length: 25 residues. CDR1 TSWWSYY and CDR2 QGS come from the germline V gene. The CDR3 DNA sequence: TGTGCCCTTGGGGAACAGGGCAATCCTACGAACAAAGTCTGGGGGATACGATGGCCCACCGATAAACTCATCTTT. It encodes CALGEQGNPTNKVWGIRWPTDKLIF.

This clone turned up a few times. A far bigger clonotype differs at one base, so this is likely a read error. Other DNA sequences from this sample encode an identical CDR3 as well. The CDR3 here is CALGDPSFLRRTGGTGPTDKLIF. The CDR3 DNA sequence: TGTGCTCTCGGGGACCCCTCATTCCTAAGGCGAACTGGGGGAACGGGTCCCACCGATAAACTCATCTTT. The chain has TRDV1 and TRDJ1; 9 bases are a match to TRDD3. CDR1 and CDR2 (germline): TSWWSYY, QGS. This CDR3 has 23 residues.

This clone was seen more than once but under ten times. TCRdb assigns this DNA the protein of a much larger clone, which departs from its translation at residue 6; this likely reflects a read error, and the protein shown comes from translating the DNA. The CDR3 DNA reads TGTGCTCTTGGGGAAGCGAGCCCTTCGCTGGGGCCCCCCGATAAACTCATCTTT. It specifies CALGEASPSLGPPDKLIF. The chain has TRDV1 and TRDJ1; possibly TRDD3 for D (6 bases). The J gene comes from matching the DNA to germline here; TCRdb lacks it. CDR3 size: 18 residues. V gave up 2 bases and J gave up 3 bases, with 22 bases separating them. CDR1 and CDR2 (germline): TSWWSYY, QGS.

Turning to this clone: TCRdb records a much larger clone's protein for this DNA, with a difference at residue 15 that likely arises from a read error; the protein given is the translation of the DNA. Here the V gene is TRDV2, but the J gene went uncalled; the tabulated D call, TRDD3, remains unverified against the DNA. The CDR3 has 17 residues. Per germline, CDR1 GEAIGNYY and CDR2 EKD. Here the CDR3 reads CACDTVTNLARTDKPIF. The CDR3, as DNA: TGTGCCTGTGACACCGTCACGAACTTGGCCCGTACGGATAAACCCATCTTT.